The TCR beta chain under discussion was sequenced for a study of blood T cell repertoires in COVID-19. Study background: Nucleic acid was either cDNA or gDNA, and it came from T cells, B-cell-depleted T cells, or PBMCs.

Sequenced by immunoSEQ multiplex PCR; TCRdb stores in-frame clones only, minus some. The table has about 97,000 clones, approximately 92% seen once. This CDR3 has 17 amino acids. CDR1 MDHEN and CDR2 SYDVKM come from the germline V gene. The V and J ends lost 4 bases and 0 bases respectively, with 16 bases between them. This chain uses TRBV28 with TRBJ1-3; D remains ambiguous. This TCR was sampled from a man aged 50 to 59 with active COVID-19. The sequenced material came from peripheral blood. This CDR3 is CASSYADLGSSGNTIYF. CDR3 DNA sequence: TGTGCCAGCAGTTATGCCGACCTGGGGAGCTCTGGAAACACCATATATTTT.